Following are 16 T cell receptor beta chains from one sample sequenced in a study of blood T cell repertoires in COVID-19. The repertoire was sequenced with immunoSEQ multiplex PCR; TCRdb's copy has only in-frame clones and lacks some. The sample yields 25,000 to 35,000 clones, about nine tenths seen once. Sequencing input: peripheral blood. The receptors were gathered from a man aged 60 to 69 with active COVID-19.

The chain combines TRBV5-6 with TRBJ1-2; possible D gene TRBD1, 6 bases. Germline values: CDR1 SGHDT, CDR2 YYEEEE. V shed 1 base and J shed 2 bases, with 9 bases lying between them. This CDR3 has 14 amino acids. The chain's CDR3 is CASSLSGTNYGYTF. The DNA of the CDR3 is TGTGCCAGCAGCTTGAGTGGGACAAACTATGGCTACACCTTC. The full variable domain, completed using reference TRBV5-6 and TRBJ1-2, is DAGVTQSPTHLIKTRGQQVTLRCSPKSGHDTVSWYQQALGQGPQFIFQYYEEEERQRGNFPDRFSGHQFPNYSSELNVNALLLGDSALYLCASSLSGTNYGYTFGSGTRLTVV.

The rearrangement links TRBV15 to TRBJ2-3; D unresolved. With 5 bases removed from V and 6 bases from J, the gap between germline ends came to 12 bases. This CDR3 contains 13 residues. Germline V lookup: CDR1 LNHNV, CDR2 YYDKDF (reference sequence). CDR3 protein: CATSLPPSDTQYF. The CDR3 bases are TGTGCCACCAGCCTTCCCCCCTCTGATACGCAGTATTTT.

The chain recombines TRBV19 with TRBJ1-3; D call uncertain. The ends were cut back, 4 bases at V and 3 bases at J, with 4 bases in the middle. There are 12 residues in the CDR3. CDR1 is LNHDA and CDR2 is SQIVND in the germline V gene (reference sequence). In nucleotides, the CDR3 is TGTGCCAGTAGTAACTTTGGAAACACCATATATTTT. It specifies CASSNFGNTIYF.

The chain carries TRBV5-1 and TRBJ2-7, with 14 nucleotides matching TRBD2. CDR1 is SGHRS, CDR2 YFSETQ, per germline. The CDR3 has 17 amino acids. J lost 2 bases, V lost 1 base, and 5 bases had no gene match. Here the CDR3 DNA reads TGCGCCAGCAGCTTGACCGGACTAGCGGGGGGCACCTACGAGCAGTACTTC. It translates to CASSLTGLAGGTYEQYF.

The chain uses TRBV11-1 and TRBJ1-6; D call uncertain. This CDR3 is built from 13 residues. Germline V gene sequence: CDR1 SGHAT, CDR2 FQDESV (reference sequence). The V end lost 5 bases, the J end lost 9 bases, and 11 bases lay between the germline ends. Here the CDR3 reads CASSPDWSSPLHF. In DNA, the CDR3 is TGTGCCAGCAGCCCTGACTGGAGTTCACCCCTCCACTTT.

The chain uses TRBV11-2 and TRBJ2-2; the match to TRBD2 covers 13 bases. This CDR3 spans 17 amino acids. The ends lost 4 bases at V and 5 bases at J; junction bases unmatched: 7. Germline V lookup: CDR1 SGHAT, CDR2 FQNNGV. DNA of the CDR3: TGTGCCAGCAGCTGGAAAGGACTAGCGGGGGCGACCGGGGAGCTGTTTTTT. Translated: CASSWKGLAGATGELFF.

The chain links TRBV28 to TRBJ2-1; no reliable D call. Germline CDR1 reads MDHEN; CDR2 reads SYDVKM. V lost 7 bases and J lost 3, with 7 bases in between. There are 12 residues in the CDR3. The CDR3 nucleotides are TGTGCCAGCAAGAGAGGCTACAATGAGCAGTTCTTC. It yields the protein CASKRGYNEQFF.

The genes are TRBV6-5 and TRBJ1-5, with D uncertain. The CDR3 contains 14 residues. CDR1 and CDR2 (germline): MNHEY, SVGAGI. The V end lost 6 bases, the J end lost 1 base, and 10 bases lay between the germline ends. The CDR3 region has the DNA TGTGCCAGCAGCTCCTTCTCGAGCAATCAGCCCCAGCATTTT. Amino acids: CASSSFSSNQPQHF.

The CDR3 here is CASSDRAGGPNTQYF. As DNA, the CDR3 is TGTGCCAGCAGTGATCGAGCGGGGGGGCCGAATACGCAGTATTTT. The chain couples TRBV2 to TRBJ2-3; 10 nucleotides align to TRBD2. Germline V gene lookup returns CDR1 SNHLY and CDR2 FYNNEI. The V segment lost 3 bases and the J segment 7 bases; nucleotides outside the gene matches: 7. The CDR3 has 15 amino acids.

The chain links TRBV7-2 to TRBJ2-3; 8 bases map to TRBD2. The junction had 8 bases not matched to a gene; V was cut back by 5 bases and J by 1 base. The V gene's germline CDR1 is SGHTA and CDR2 FQGNSA. This CDR3 region has 16 residues. CDR3 amino acids: CASSLHLAGGTDTQYF. The CDR3, as DNA: TGTGCCAGCAGCCTCCACCTAGCGGGCGGCACAGATACGCAGTATTTT.

The V and J genes are TRBV27 and TRBJ2-1; D call uncertain. The V gene lost 2 bases and the J gene lost 2 bases, with 13 bases spanning the gap. The length of the CDR3 is 16 residues. Germline V CDR1 and CDR2: MNHEY, SMNVEV (reference sequence). This CDR3 is CASSLNAPSTYNEQFF. CDR3 coding DNA: TGTGCCAGCAGTTTAAACGCACCGAGCACCTACAATGAGCAGTTCTTC.

V and J are TRBV12-5 and TRBJ1-4; a possible D gene is TRBD1 (6 bases). The CDR3 sequence is 17 residues long. CDR1 is LGHNT, CDR2 FRNRAP, per germline. Deletions cut 7 bases from V and 3 bases from J, with 21 bases between. The CDR3 DNA reads TGTGCTAGTGAGACGGGTACAGGGACGATGCCTAATGAAAAACTGTTTTTT. Translated: CASETGTGTMPNEKLFF.

The chain carries TRBV7-8 and TRBJ2-2, with 8 bases aligning to TRBD1. The CDR3 is made up of 16 amino acids. V trimming: 0 bases; J trimming: 1 base; junction bases outside the gene matches: 1. Germline loops: CDR1 SGHVS, CDR2 FQNEAQ. The CDR3 DNA reads TGTGCCAGCAGCTTAGCTGGGACAGGGAACACCGGGGAGCTGTTTTTT. Translation: CASSLAGTGNTGELFF.

In this sample, this clone turned up a few times. This chain joins TRBV9 and TRBJ2-5; tentative D call: TRBD2 (5 bases). V was clipped by 2 bases and J by 1 base, with 9 bases between them. This CDR3 contains 14 residues. The germline gives CDR1 SGDLS, CDR2 YYNGEE. The CDR3 loop is CASSVWETQETQYF. CDR3 in DNA: TGTGCCAGCAGCGTTTGGGAGACCCAAGAGACCCAGTACTTC.

V usage is TRBV4-1 and J usage is TRBJ2-7; possible D gene TRBD2, 7 bases. Germline CDR1 and CDR2: MGHRA and YSYEKL. Trimming took 1 base from V and 3 from J, leaving 13 bases between them. This CDR3 region has 15 residues. CDR3 coding DNA: TGCGCCAGCAGCCAAGGAGAGGGGGGGATCTACGAGCAGTACTTC. This translates into CASSQGEGGIYEQYF.

The chain couples TRBV6-5 to TRBJ1-3; 10 nucleotides align to TRBD1. The CDR3 has 16 residues. Trimming at V came to 4 bases and at J to 7 bases, leaving 10 bases not matched to a gene. Looked up from germline, CDR1 is MNHEY and CDR2 is SVGAGI. CDR3: CASSSHIRDRGNTIYF. The CDR3 nucleotides are TGTGCCAGCAGTTCTCACATCCGGGACAGGGGCAACACCATATATTTT.